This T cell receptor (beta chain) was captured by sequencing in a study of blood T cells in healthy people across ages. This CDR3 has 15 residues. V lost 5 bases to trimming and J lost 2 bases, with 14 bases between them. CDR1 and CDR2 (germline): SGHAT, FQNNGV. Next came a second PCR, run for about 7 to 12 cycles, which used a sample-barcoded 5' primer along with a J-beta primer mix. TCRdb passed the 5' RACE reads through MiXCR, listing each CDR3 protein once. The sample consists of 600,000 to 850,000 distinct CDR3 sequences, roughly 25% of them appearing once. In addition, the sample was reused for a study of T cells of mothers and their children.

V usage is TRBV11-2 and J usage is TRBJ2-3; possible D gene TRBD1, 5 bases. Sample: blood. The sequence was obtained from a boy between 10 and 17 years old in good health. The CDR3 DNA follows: TGTGCCAGCAGCCAACCAGGGATGCCCACAGATACGCAGTATTTT. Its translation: CASSQPGMPTDTQYF.